Listed below are T cell receptor beta chains from one sample, sequenced in a study of radiation and T cells in renal cell carcinoma. TCRdb's copy holds only in-frame clones and misses some; the assay was immunoSEQ multiplex PCR. The profile shows more than 15,000 clones, around 58% of them singletons. Sequencing was performed on tumor tissue, taken from a patient whose treatment was nephrectomy without radiotherapy. These receptors were collected from a man in his fifties with renal cell carcinoma. CDR3s include the opening cysteine and the closing phenylalanine or tryptophan. The D gene is left open where the match is weak. Clone size is shown for a subset of rows, as once, few, many or a class of expanded clone.

d_call j_call v_call clone_size cdr3_aa cdr3_nt
TRBD2 TRBJ2-5 TRBV7-2 - CASSLLGGGSETQYF TGTGCCAGCAGCTTATTGGGGGGGGGTTCAGAGACCCAGTACTTC
- TRBJ2-1 TRBV7-8 - CASGGLAGMVDEQFF TGTGCCAGCGGAGGCCTGGCGGGAATGGTTGATGAGCAGTTCTTC
- TRBJ1-2 TRBV7-9 - CASSPQGAVLLRYGYTF TGTGCCAGCAGCCCCCAAGGGGCAGTCCTGCTTCGTTATGGCTACACCTTC
- TRBJ1-2 TRBV5-6 - CASSLVLNLGNYGYTF TGTGCCAGCAGTCTGGTTTTGAATTTAGGGAACTATGGCTACACCTTC
TRBD1 TRBJ2-3 TRBV6-1 - CASRQGAGAQYF TGTGCCAGCAGACAGGGGGCGGGTGCCCAGTATTTT
- TRBJ2-2 TRBV5-1 few CASSSRLGGVSGELFF TGCGCCAGCAGCTCCCGTCTAGGGGGGGTTTCCGGGGAGCTGTTTTTT
TRBD2 TRBJ2-1 TRBV9 - CASSSGTSVHNEQFF TGTGCCAGCAGCTCCGGGACTAGCGTGCACAATGAGCAGTTCTTC
- TRBJ2-5 TRBV4-1 - CASSPVSAQETQYF TGCGCCAGCAGCCCCGTATCGGCCCAAGAGACCCAGTACTTC
- TRBJ2-2 TRBV30 - CAWSHGETGELFF TGTGCCTGGAGTCACGGGGAAACCGGGGAGCTGTTTTTT
TRBD1 TRBJ2-7 TRBV19 - CASRDRAYEQYF TGTGCCAGTAGAGACAGGGCCTACGAGCAGTACTTC
- TRBJ2-2 TRBV7-9 - CASSLTNTGELFF TGTGCCAGCAGCTTAACCAACACCGGGGAGCTGTTTTTT
- TRBJ1-2 TRBV7-2 - CASSPRRTGMSGYTF TGTGCCAGCAGCCCGAGACGGACGGGGATGTCAGGCTACACCTTC
- TRBJ1-2 TRBV6-5 - CASSYYGDYGYTF TGTGCCAGCAGTTACTATGGGGACTATGGCTACACCTTC
- TRBJ2-3 TRBV10-1 - CASSARQGGSDTQYF TGCGCCAGCAGTGCCCGACAGGGAGGGTCGGATACGCAGTATTTT
TRBD2 TRBJ2-3 TRBV5-1 once CASSLGFGLGTDTQYF TGCGCCAGCAGCTTGGGCTTCGGACTAGGCACAGATACGCAGTATTTT
- TRBJ1-2 TRBV7-8 - CASSLAGTGAGRGYTF TGTGCCAGCAGCTTAGCCGGGACCGGGGCGGGCAGGGGCTACACCTTC
- TRBJ1-5 TRBV7-2 many CASSVTGIRENQPQHF TGTGCCAGCAGCGTCACAGGGATTAGGGAGAATCAGCCCCAGCATTTT
- TRBJ1-5 TRBV27 few CASSLSGRILGGNQPQHF TGTGCCAGCAGTTTATCCGGACGGATTCTAGGGGGCAATCAGCCCCAGCATTTT
TRBD2 TRBJ2-1 TRBV7-2 - CASSLGTRTNEQFF TGTGCCAGCAGCTTAGGGACTAGAACCAATGAGCAGTTCTTC
TRBD2 TRBJ2-3 TRBV11-2 few CASSLAGGGPKDTQYF TGTGCCAGCAGCCTAGCGGGAGGAGGCCCAAAGGACACGCAGTATTTT
TRBD2 TRBJ2-5 TRBV19 - CASSIWGGETQYF TGTGCCAGTAGTATCTGGGGGGGAGAGACCCAGTACTTC
TRBD1 TRBJ1-1 TRBV7-9 - CASSQTQGNRFEAFF TGTGCCAGCAGCCAAACACAGGGGAACAGATTCGAAGCTTTCTTT
- TRBJ2-7 TRBV4-3 - CASSQDPRARYEQYF TGCGCCAGCAGCCAAGATCCCCGGGCCAGATACGAGCAGTACTTC
- TRBJ2-5 TRBV27 few CASSMLGETQYF TGTGCCAGCAGTATGCTCGGAGAGACCCAGTACTTC
- TRBJ1-1 TRBV11-3 - CASSFKGPTEAFF TGTGCCAGCAGCTTCAAAGGTCCCACTGAAGCTTTCTTT
- TRBJ1-2 TRBV30 - CAWSVGTGLNYGYTF TGTGCCTGGAGTGTAGGAACAGGCCTTAACTATGGCTACACCTTC
TRBD2 TRBJ2-1 TRBV30 - CAWSPGTSYNEQFF TGTGCCTGGAGTCCCGGGACTAGCTACAATGAGCAGTTCTTC
- TRBJ1-5 TRBV11-2 few CASSLDSNDQPQHF TGTGCCAGCAGCTTAGATTCCAACGATCAGCCCCAGCATTTT
- TRBJ2-7 TRBV21-1 - CAFQSGQGAYEQYF TGTGCCTTTCAGTCGGGACAGGGAGCTTACGAGCAGTACTTC
- TRBJ2-7 TRBV12-5 - CASALSDSYEQYF TGTGCTAGTGCCCTATCCGACAGCTACGAGCAGTACTTC
TRBD2 TRBJ2-3 TRBV5-1 - CASSPLRGGSTDTQYF TGCGCCAGCAGCCCCCTGCGGGGAGGGAGCACAGATACGCAGTATTTT
- TRBJ1-4 TRBV7-9 - CASSYGDQPEKLFF TGTGCCAGCAGCTACGGGGACCAGCCTGAAAAACTGTTTTTT
TRBD1 TRBJ2-7 TRBV19 - CASSKGTGTYEQYF TGTGCCAGTAGTAAAGGGACAGGGACGTACGAGCAGTACTTC
- TRBJ2-2 TRBV28 few CASSPRTPNTGELFF TGTGCCAGCAGCCCCAGGACACCGAACACCGGGGAGCTGTTTTTT
TRBD1 TRBJ2-7 TRBV5-5 - CASSLTGGAYEQYF TGTGCCAGCAGCTTGACAGGGGGCGCGTACGAGCAGTACTTC
- TRBJ1-5 TRBV13 few CASSLKGNNQPQHF TGTGCCAGCAGCTTAAAGGGGAACAATCAGCCCCAGCATTTT
- TRBJ2-5 TRBV5-1 - CASRTNPGTRDQETQYF TGCGCCAGCCGTACAAACCCCGGGACACGCGACCAAGAGACCCAGTACTTC
- TRBJ1-2 TRBV10-1 - CASSADISSVYGYTF TGCGCCAGCAGTGCTGACATCTCTTCGGTTTATGGCTACACCTTC